This TCR beta chain stems from a study of OX40 agonist ivuxolimab in advanced cancers. Using immunoSEQ multiplex PCR, the repertoire was profiled, and TCRdb retains in-frame clones only, with some absent. The sample has some 10,000 clones; 85% to 90% are singletons. As to this clone: Its cognate antigen is unknown.

Blood was sampled at baseline, cycle 4 day 1, and cycle 7 day 1. Study-wide results and caveats: Antigen specificity was not determined for the expanded peripheral T cells. Circulating CD4+ and CD8+ T cells showed clonal expansion by week 6 at 0.1 to 3.0 mg/kg.

The length of the CDR3 is 16 residues. V gave up 0 bases and J gave up 1 base; unmatched junction bases: 7. Germline CDR1 is SGHRS and CDR2 is YFSETQ. The TCR originated in an adult with an advanced solid tumor such as melanoma, head and neck, liver or kidney cancer. Material: CD4+ or CD8+ T cells sorted from blood, obtained in a trial of the OX40 agonist ivuxolimab. This rearrangement joins TRBV5-1 to TRBJ2-7; 7 nucleotides agree with TRBD2. The CDR3 sequence: CASSLVYPSGSYEQYF. The CDR3 coding sequence is TGCGCCAGCAGCTTGGTCTATCCTAGCGGATCCTACGAGCAGTACTTC.